These 12 T cell receptor beta chains came from one sample sequenced in a study of T cells in Graves' hyperthyroidism and ophthalmopathy. Regions amplified from RNA transcripts were the TCR beta CDR3 regions. First-round RT-PCR targeting the TCR CDR3 was performed with the HTBI primer set. MiXCR, applied by TCRdb to the multiplex PCR reads, yields one record per CDR3 protein. The top ten clones hold 5% to 6.5% of a sample with approximately 420,000 distinct CDR3 sequences, roughly an eighth of them seen once. The sequencing sample was made of blood. The receptor source for this set is a woman aged 18-35 years with Graves' hyperthyroidism.

This clonotype was counted ten times or more. V usage is TRBV28 and J usage is TRBJ1-3; perhaps TRBD1 as D (5 bases). There are 13 residues in the CDR3. Germline loops: CDR1 MDHEN, CDR2 SYDVKM. V lost 4 bases and J 7 bases, leaving 11 bases between the germline ends. The CDR3 loop is CASSWRRANTIYF. The CDR3 DNA sequence: TGTGCCAGCAGTTGGCGCAGGGCCAACACCATATATTTT.

The chain couples TRBV27 to TRBJ2-2; 12 positions agree with TRBD2. The CDR3 loop spans 17 amino acids. The germline CDR1 and CDR2 sequences are MNHEY and SMNVEV (reference sequence). With V trimmed by 5 bases and J by 6 bases, 10 bases remained unmatched. This CDR3 reads CASSLKPGLAGPGELFF. CDR3 nucleotides: TGTGCCAGCAGTCTTAAACCGGGACTAGCGGGCCCCGGGGAGCTGTTTTTT.

About this clonotype: This may be a read error: a much more frequent sequence differs by one nucleotide. Since the CDR3 does not end with the conserved phenylalanine or tryptophan, this likely comes from a read error. The chain links TRBV30 to TRBJ2-3; 8 nucleotides line up with TRBD2. J gave up 1 base and V 2 bases, and 5 bases lay outside the gene matches. This CDR3 is built from 15 residues. CDR1 and CDR2 from the germline V gene are GTSNPN and SVGIG (reference sequence). CDR3 nucleotide sequence: TGTGCCTGGAGTACCGCAGCGGGAGGCACAGATACGCAGTATTCT. Protein sequence: CAWSTAAGGTDTQYS.

This clonotype was counted between two and nine times. The chain links TRBV7-9 to TRBJ2-1; no definite D call. V lost 1 base to trimming and J lost 0 bases, with 16 bases between them. The CDR3 consists of 18 residues. CDR1 is SEHNR and CDR2 is FQNEAQ in the germline V gene (reference sequence). The CDR3 bases are TGTGCCAGCAGCTTAGGTCGCGTTTCGGAAAGCTCCTACAATGAGCAGTTCTTC. Residues: CASSLGRVSESSYNEQFF. Supplemented by reference TRBV7-9 and TRBJ2-1, the full variable domain reads DTGVSQNPRHKITKRGQNVTFRCDPISEHNRLYWYRQTLGQGPEFLTYFQNEAQLEKSRLLSDRFSAERPKGSFSTLEIQRTEQGDSAMYLCASSLGRVSESSYNEQFFGPGTRLTVL.

This clonotype was recorded a few times. The gene calls are TRBV6-1 and TRBJ2-7, with a tentative D call TRBD1 (5 bases). Trimming removed 1 base at V and 5 bases at J, with 12 bases between. CDR3 length: 14 residues. CDR1 is MNHNS, CDR2 SASEGT, per germline. Written as DNA, the CDR3 is TGTGCCAGCAGTGAAGGTCGCAGGGAAGACGAGCAGTACTTC. Amino acid sequence: CASSEGRREDEQYF.

This sequence joins TRBV3-1 and TRBJ2-3; TRBD1 agrees at 8 bases. CDR1 LGHDT and CDR2 YNNKEL come from the germline V gene (reference sequence). Trimming cost V 4 bases and J 0 bases; bases outside gene matches: 12. This CDR3 comprises 18 residues. The CDR3 region is CASSLHGGQAKSTDTQYF. The CDR3 nucleotides read TGTGCCAGCAGCCTTCATGGGGGACAGGCAAAGAGCACAGATACGCAGTATTTT.

The chain uses TRBV7-2 and TRBJ2-7; 10 nucleotides agree with TRBD2. With V trimmed by 4 bases and J by 4 bases, 10 bases remained unmatched. The CDR3 loop spans 16 amino acids. Germline V gene data show CDR1 as SGHTA and CDR2 as FQGNSA. The CDR3 reads CASSSTKREGLYEQYF. DNA for the CDR3: TGTGCCAGCAGCTCCACCAAGCGGGAGGGCCTGTACGAGCAGTACTTC.

The chain links TRBV7-9 to TRBJ2-1, with 12 bases fitting TRBD1. Per germline, CDR1 SEHNR and CDR2 FQNEAQ (reference sequence). The CDR3 length is 22 residues. Germline trimming cut 4 bases from V and 4 bases from J; bases unmatched to any gene: 23. The CDR3 nucleotides read TGTGCCAGCAGCTCTTTAGTTGGCGGGCGGGACAGGGGGCTCAATACATACAATGAGCAGTTCTTC. It is translated as CASSSLVGGRDRGLNTYNEQFF.

This clonotype was picked up many times. The chain joins TRBV28 to TRBJ1-2; no definite D call. Germline CDR1 reads MDHEN; CDR2 reads SYDVKM. The CDR3 extends over 12 amino acids. Between the trimmed V and J ends, which lost 3 bases and 3 bases, there was a span of 5 bases. The CDR3 nucleotides are TGTGCCAGCAGTTTGATTGACTATGGCTACACCTTC. It specifies CASSLIDYGYTF.

This clonotype occurred many times. V usage is TRBV20-1 and J usage is TRBJ2-1; 15 nucleotides align to TRBD2. V lost 3 bases and J lost 4; bases outside the gene matches: 19. The CDR3 has 21 residues. From germline, CDR1 is DFQATT and CDR2 SNEGSKA (reference sequence). The CDR3 DNA reads TGCAGTGCTAGGGGCCCACTTGGGACTAGCGGGAGGTGGCGGACATACAATGAGCAGTTCTTC. As protein: CSARGPLGTSGRWRTYNEQFF.

This clonotype was detected ten times or more. This chain joins TRBV2 and TRBJ2-5; perhaps TRBD2 as D (6 bases). The CDR3 loop spans 13 amino acids. Germline CDR1 and CDR2: SNHLY and FYNNEI. V was pared by 6 bases and J by 4 bases, with 12 bases between. The CDR3 region has the DNA TGTGCCAGCAGGGAGGGTGGATCAGAGACCCAGTACTTC. Translating it yields CASREGGSETQYF.

This clonotype was seen at least ten times. The chain has TRBV6-2 or TRBV6-3 and TRBJ2-7; D may correspond to TRBD1 or TRBD2 (6 bases each). This CDR3 is 14 amino acids long. Looked up from germline, CDR1 is MNHEY and CDR2 is SVGEGT. Between the trimmed V and J ends, which lost 4 bases and 6 bases, there was a span of 16 bases. Here the CDR3 reads CASSSTRDTSEQYF. CDR3 sequence (DNA): TGTGCCAGCAGTTCGACTAGGGACACCTCCGAGCAGTACTTC.